This TCR beta chain was sequenced for a study of cytotoxic CD8 clonotypes in ibrutinib-treated CLL. This CDR3 contains 15 residues. Per germline, CDR1 SGHRS and CDR2 YFSETQ. Trimming at V came to 0 bases and at J to 4 bases, leaving 3 bases not matched to a gene. Points from the study as a whole: A rise in clonality was seen at ibrutinib response, and a fall back toward baseline was seen at progression.

Cryopreserved PBMCs supplied roughly 1.8 micrograms of genomic DNA for TCR beta libraries. A 1 in 200,000 to 1 in 1 million T cell depth was the sequencing target. The protocol was immunoSEQ multiplex PCR, while the TCRdb copy is restricted to in-frame clones and leaves out a portion. The table shows more than 9,500 clones, with about 81% occurring only once. On this clone: Its antigen is as yet unknown.

V gene TRBV5-1 combines with J gene TRBJ2-5; 10 nucleotides match TRBD2. Sequences were derived from PBMCs, sampled at disease progression, from a patient treated with ibrutinib. This sequence originates from a human donor with chronic lymphocytic leukemia. The CDR3 loop is CASSLGAGGPETQYF. CDR3 sequence (DNA): TGCGCCAGCAGCTTGGGAGCGGGAGGGCCAGAGACCCAGTACTTC.